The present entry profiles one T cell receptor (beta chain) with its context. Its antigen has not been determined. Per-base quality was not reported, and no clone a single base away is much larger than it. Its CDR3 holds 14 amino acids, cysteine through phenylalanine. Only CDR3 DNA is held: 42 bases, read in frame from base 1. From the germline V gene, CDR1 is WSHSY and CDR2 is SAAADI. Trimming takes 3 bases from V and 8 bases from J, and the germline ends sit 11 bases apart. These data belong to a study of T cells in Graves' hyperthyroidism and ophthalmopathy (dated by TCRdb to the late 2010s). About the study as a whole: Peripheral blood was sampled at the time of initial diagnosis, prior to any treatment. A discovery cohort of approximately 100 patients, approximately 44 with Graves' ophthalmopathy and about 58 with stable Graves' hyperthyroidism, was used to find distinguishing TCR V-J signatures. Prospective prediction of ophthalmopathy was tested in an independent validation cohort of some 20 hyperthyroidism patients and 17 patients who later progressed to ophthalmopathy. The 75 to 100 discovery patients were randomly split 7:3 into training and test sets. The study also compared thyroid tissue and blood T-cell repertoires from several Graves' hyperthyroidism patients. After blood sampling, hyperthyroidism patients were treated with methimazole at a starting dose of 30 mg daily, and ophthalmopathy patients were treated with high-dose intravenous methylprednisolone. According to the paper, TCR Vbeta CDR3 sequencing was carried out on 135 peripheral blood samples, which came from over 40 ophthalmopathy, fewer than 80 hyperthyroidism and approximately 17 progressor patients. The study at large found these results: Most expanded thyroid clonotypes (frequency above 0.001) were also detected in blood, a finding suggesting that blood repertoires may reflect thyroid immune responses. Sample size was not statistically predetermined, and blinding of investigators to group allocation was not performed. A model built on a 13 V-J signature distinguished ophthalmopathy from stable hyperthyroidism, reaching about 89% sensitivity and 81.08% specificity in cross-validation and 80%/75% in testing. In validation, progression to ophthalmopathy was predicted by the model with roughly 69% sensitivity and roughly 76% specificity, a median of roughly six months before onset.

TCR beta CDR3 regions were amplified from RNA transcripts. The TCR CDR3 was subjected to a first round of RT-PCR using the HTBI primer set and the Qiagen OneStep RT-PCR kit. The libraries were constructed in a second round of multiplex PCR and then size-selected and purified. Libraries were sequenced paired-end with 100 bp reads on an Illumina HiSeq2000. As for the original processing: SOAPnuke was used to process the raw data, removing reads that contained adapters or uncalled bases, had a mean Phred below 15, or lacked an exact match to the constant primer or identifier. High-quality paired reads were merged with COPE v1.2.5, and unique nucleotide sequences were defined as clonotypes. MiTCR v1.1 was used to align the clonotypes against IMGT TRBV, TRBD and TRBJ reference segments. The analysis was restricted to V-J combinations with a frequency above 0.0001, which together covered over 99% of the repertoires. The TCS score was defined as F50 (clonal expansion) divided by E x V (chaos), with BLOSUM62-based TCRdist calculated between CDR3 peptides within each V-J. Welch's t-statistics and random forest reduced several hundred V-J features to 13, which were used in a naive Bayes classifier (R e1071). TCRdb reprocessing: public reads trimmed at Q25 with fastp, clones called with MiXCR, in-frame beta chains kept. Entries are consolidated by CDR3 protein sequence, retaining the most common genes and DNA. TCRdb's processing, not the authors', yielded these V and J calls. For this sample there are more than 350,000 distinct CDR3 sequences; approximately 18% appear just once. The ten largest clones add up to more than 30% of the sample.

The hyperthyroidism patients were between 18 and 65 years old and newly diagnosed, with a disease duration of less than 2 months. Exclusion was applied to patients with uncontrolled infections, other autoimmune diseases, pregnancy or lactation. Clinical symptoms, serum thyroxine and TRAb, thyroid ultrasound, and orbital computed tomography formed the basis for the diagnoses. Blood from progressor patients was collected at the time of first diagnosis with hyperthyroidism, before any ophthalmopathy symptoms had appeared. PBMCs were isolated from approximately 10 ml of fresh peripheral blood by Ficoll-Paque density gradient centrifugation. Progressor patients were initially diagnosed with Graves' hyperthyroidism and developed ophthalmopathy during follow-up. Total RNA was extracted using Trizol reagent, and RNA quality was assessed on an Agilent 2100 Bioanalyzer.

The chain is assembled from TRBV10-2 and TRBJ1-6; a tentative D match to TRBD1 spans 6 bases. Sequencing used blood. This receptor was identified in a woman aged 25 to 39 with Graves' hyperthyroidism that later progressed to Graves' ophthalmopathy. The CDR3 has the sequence CASSETGIYSPLHF. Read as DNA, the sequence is TGCGCCAGCAGTGAAACAGGGATTTATTCACCCCTCCACTTT.